The 23 T cell receptor beta chains below come from one sample, sequenced in a study of T cell responses to AZD1222 COVID-19 vaccine. Clones were sequenced by immunoSEQ multiplex PCR, and TCRdb holds only the in-frame ones, with some missing. The sample includes roughly 150,000 clones, 80% to 90% seen only once; the top ten take approximately 5.1%. Source: peripheral blood, taken on day 0 of AZD1222 vaccination. Source of these receptors: an adult in good health.

This rearrangement joins TRBV7-2 to TRBJ1-5; weak D call: TRBD1 (6 bases). The CDR3 contains 16 residues. Germline CDR1 reads SGHTA; CDR2 reads FQGNSA. V was shortened by 2 bases and J by 1 base, with 12 bases between the two germline ends. The CDR3: CASSLLPGVSNQPQHF. The CDR3, as DNA: TGTGCCAGCAGCTTACTCCCAGGGGTGAGCAATCAGCCCCAGCATTTT.

This clone was counted once. The V call is TRBV7-2, the J call TRBJ2-2; TRBD2 agrees at 8 bases. This CDR3 is 14 amino acids long. Germline loops: CDR1 SGHTA, CDR2 FQGNSA. Trimming took 2 bases from V and 4 from J; bases not matched to a gene: 0. CDR3 sequence: CASSLTSGTGELFF. The CDR3 nucleotides read TGTGCCAGCAGCTTAACTAGCGGCACCGGGGAGCTGTTTTTT.

V and J are TRBV7-9 and TRBJ2-7, with 9 bases aligning to TRBD1. Per germline, CDR1 SEHNR and CDR2 FQNEAQ (reference sequence). Germline trimming cut 6 bases from V and 6 bases from J; bases unmatched to any gene: 9. There are 14 residues in the CDR3. The CDR3 DNA reads as TGTGCCAGCAGAATACCTGGACAGGGGAGCGAGCAGTACTTC. It codes for CASRIPGQGSEQYF.

This rearrangement joins TRBV28 to TRBJ2-1; tentatively, D is TRBD1 or TRBD2 (5 bases each). Trimming stripped 6 bases from V and 7 bases from J, with 19 bases between. Germline loops: CDR1 MDHEN, CDR2 SYDVKM. This CDR3 region has 15 residues. The CDR3 DNA reads TGTGCCAGCAGAAGAGGGGAACTCCTCCGGAATGAGCAGTTCTTC. It specifies CASRRGELLRNEQFF. Looking up the rest from reference TRBV28 and TRBJ2-1 gives the full variable domain: DVKVTQSSRYLVKRTGEKVFLECVQDMDHENMFWYRQDPGLGLRLIYFSYDVKMKEKGDIPEGYSVSREKKERFSLILESASTNQTSMYLCASRRGELLRNEQFFGPGTRLTVL.

The chain recombines TRBV19 with TRBJ1-2, with D maybe TRBD1 (5 bases). The CDR3 extends over 13 amino acids. Trimming took 6 bases from V and 3 from J, leaving 11 bases between them. Germline-derived CDR1 and CDR2 are LNHDA and SQIVND (reference sequence). The CDR3 DNA follows: TGTGCCAGTAGCCTGGGACTGGACTATGGCTACACCTTC. It is translated as CASSLGLDYGYTF.

This chain joins TRBV20-1 and TRBJ2-1, with 10 bases fitting TRBD2. In germline, CDR1 is DFQATT, CDR2 SNEGSKA (reference sequence). The junction had 6 bases not matched to a gene; V was cut back by 3 bases and J by 4 bases. The CDR3 covers 15 residues. The CDR3 here is CSASPLAGAYNEQFF. In DNA form, the CDR3 reads TGCAGTGCTAGTCCGCTAGCGGGAGCTTACAATGAGCAGTTCTTC.

V gene TRBV14 combines with J gene TRBJ2-7; a weak D match, TRBD2 (5 bases). CDR3 length: 12 residues. The V gene's germline CDR1 is SGHDN and CDR2 FVKESK. V lost 3 bases and J lost 2, with 5 bases in between. The CDR3 protein is CASSHGAYEQYF. Written as DNA, the CDR3 is TGTGCCAGCAGCCACGGGGCCTACGAGCAGTACTTC.

V usage is TRBV19 and J usage is TRBJ2-7, with TRBD2 matching over 12 bases. The V gene's germline CDR1 is LNHDA and CDR2 SQIVND (reference sequence). This CDR3 contains 14 residues. The V gene end was trimmed by 8 bases and the J gene end by 0 bases; junction bases not matched to a gene: 2. The CDR3 DNA reads TGTGCCAGTCGGACTAGCGGGGCCTCCTACGAGCAGTACTTC. The encoded protein is CASRTSGASYEQYF. The full variable domain, its missing parts supplied by reference TRBV19 and TRBJ2-7, is DGGITQSPKYLFRKEGQNVTLSCEQNLNHDAMYWYRQDPGQGLRLIYYSQIVNDFQKGDIAEGYSVSREKKESFPLTVTSAQKNPTAFYLCASRTSGASYEQYFGPGTRLTVT.

CDR3 sequence (DNA): TGCGCCAGCAGCTTGGGGGACAGGGGGGAAAAACTGTTTTTT. Residues: CASSLGDRGEKLFF. The chain recombines TRBV5-1 with TRBJ1-4, with 11 nucleotides matching TRBD1. There are 14 residues in the CDR3. The V gene end was trimmed by 0 bases and the J gene end by 8 bases; junction bases not matched to a gene: 0. Germline V CDR1 and CDR2: SGHRS, YFSETQ.

This clone was counted a single time. This chain uses TRBV28 with TRBJ2-7; tentative D call: TRBD2 (6 bases). The CDR3 has 13 amino acids. CDR1 MDHEN and CDR2 SYDVKM come from the germline V gene. Trimming removed 3 bases from V and 1 base from J, with 7 bases in between. CDR3 nucleotide sequence: TGTGCCAGCAGTTTGGGAGGTTCCTACGAGCAGTACTTC. Its protein product is CASSLGGSYEQYF.

The CDR3 reads CASSPVRINTGELFF. The CDR3 DNA is TGTGCCAGCAGCCCCGTGAGAATCAACACCGGGGAGCTGTTTTTT. This sequence joins TRBV9 and TRBJ2-2; D is uncertain. CDR1 and CDR2 (germline): SGDLS, YYNGEE. The CDR3 is 15 residues long. V was pared by 4 bases and J by 2 bases, with 12 bases between.

This sequence joins TRBV18 and TRBJ1-1; the D gene is possibly TRBD1 (5 bases). The germline CDR1 and CDR2 sequences are KGHSH and LQKENI. V was pared by 3 bases and J by 7 bases, with 12 bases between. CDR3 size: 13 residues. This CDR3 is CASSPTGQFEAFF. Here the CDR3 DNA reads TGTGCCAGCTCACCCACAGGCCAGTTTGAAGCTTTCTTT.

The chain combines TRBV2 with TRBJ1-5; 10 positions agree with TRBD1. V shed 2 bases, J shed 3 bases, and the junction held 4 bases outside the gene matches. The CDR3 covers 16 residues. Germline CDR1 is SNHLY and CDR2 is FYNNEI. CDR3 in DNA: TGTGCCAGCAGTGAACAGACAGGGGGCCTCAATCAGCCCCAGCATTTT. It yields the protein CASSEQTGGLNQPQHF.

Only a few counts were recorded for this clone. V usage is TRBV5-6 and J usage is TRBJ1-4, with TRBD1 matching over 7 bases. This CDR3 contains 16 residues. Germline CDR1 SGHDT, CDR2 YYEEEE. The J segment lost 5 bases and the V segment lost 2 bases, leaving 9 bases of the junction unmatched. CDR3 region: CASSFKTGTLNEKLFF. Here the CDR3 DNA reads TGTGCCAGCAGCTTCAAGACAGGGACTCTAAATGAAAAACTGTTTTTT.

The chain links TRBV12-3 or TRBV12-4 to TRBJ1-6; D unresolved. This CDR3 spans 13 amino acids. V was cut by 6 bases and J by 11 bases, with 14 bases left in between. The CDR3 region has the DNA TGTGCCAGCAGCCGCCTCTTCGGGGCACCCCTCCACTTT. Translation gives CASSRLFGAPLHF.

This chain connects TRBV2 to TRBJ2-7, with 15 bases identical to TRBD2. Trimming removed 6 bases from V and 7 bases from J; junction bases left unmatched: 13. The CDR3 is made up of 17 amino acids. Germline V lookup: CDR1 SNHLY, CDR2 FYNNEI. The CDR3 bases are TGTGCCAGCAGCCGCGGACTAGCGGGAGGGCCGCTCGGAGAGCAGTACTTC. This codes for CASSRGLAGGPLGEQYF.

The rearrangement joins TRBV4-3 to TRBJ2-1; 12 bases are shared with TRBD2. The trim removed 4 bases at V and 8 bases at J, leaving 6 bases unmatched. The length of the CDR3 is 15 residues. CDR1 and CDR2 from the germline V gene are LGHNA and YSLEER. This CDR3 is CASSPTSGRGDEQFF. In nucleotides, the CDR3 is TGCGCCAGCAGCCCGACTAGCGGGAGAGGCGATGAGCAGTTCTTC.

This chain joins TRBV30 and TRBJ1-5, with D hard to call. The CDR3 has 12 amino acids. The germline V gene encodes CDR1 GTSNPN and CDR2 SVGIG (reference sequence). Trimming cost V 3 bases and J 2 bases, with 5 bases left between them. The CDR3 DNA reads as TGTGCCTGGAGCCCAGGCAATCAGCCCCAGCATTTT. Translated: CAWSPGNQPQHF.

A remark on this clone: Other DNA sequences of this sample code for an identical CDR3. V usage is TRBV28 and J usage is TRBJ1-2, with D hard to call. CDR1 is MDHEN, CDR2 SYDVKM, per germline. V lost 5 bases to trimming and J lost 1 base, with 8 bases between them. The CDR3 covers 13 residues. The CDR3 DNA sequence: TGTGCCAGCAGTCTGGACGGTAACTATGGCTACACCTTC. It is translated as CASSLDGNYGYTF.

The CDR3 sequence is CASSPPDRVNQPQHF. The CDR3 bases are TGTGCCAGCTCACCACCGGACAGGGTCAATCAGCCCCAGCATTTT. The genes are TRBV18 and TRBJ1-5; TRBD1 aligns across 8 bases. CDR1 and CDR2 (germline): KGHSH, LQKENI. V lost 0 bases, J lost 3 bases, and 1 base stayed unmatched. The CDR3 spans 15 residues.

The J gene is TRBJ1-6, the V gene TRBV6-5, with D possibly being TRBD1 (5 bases). Trimming removed 7 bases from V and 6 bases from J, with 13 bases in between. Germline V gene sequence: CDR1 MNHEY, CDR2 SVGAGI. CDR3 length equals 14 residues. The CDR3: CASNHQGSNSPLHF. The CDR3 DNA reads as TGTGCCAGCAACCATCAGGGAAGTAATTCACCCCTCCACTTT.

The chain links TRBV15 to TRBJ1-5, with 9 bases aligning to TRBD1. The CDR3 consists of 13 residues. Germline V gene sequence: CDR1 LNHNV, CDR2 YYDKDF (reference sequence). Losses at the gene ends were 5 bases for V and 7 bases for J; bases not matched to a gene: 3. The CDR3 loop is CATSGTGYQPQHF. CDR3 nucleotide sequence: TGTGCCACCAGCGGGACAGGGTACCAGCCCCAGCATTTT.

This clone was counted a few times. This chain links TRBV3-1 (or the pseudogene TRBV3-2) with TRBJ1-2; 8 nucleotides match TRBD1. V trimming: 3 bases; J trimming: 0 bases; junction bases outside the gene matches: 0. Germline V gives CDR1 LGHDT, CDR2 YNNKEL (reference sequence). The CDR3 sequence is 14 residues long. The DNA for the CDR3 is TGTGCCAGCAGCCAGGACAGGGCTAACTATGGCTACACCTTC. As protein: CASSQDRANYGYTF.